This TCR beta chain appears in the sequencing data of a study of T cell repertoires in cytomegalovirus infection. As for the study in general: Both a matching HLA type and CMV infection were indicated by public TCR beta signatures.

In this sample, this clonotype turned up many times. MiXCR, applied by TCRdb to the reads, yields one record per CDR3 protein. The sample has 150,000 to 200,000 distinct CDR3 sequences; 13% to 15% are singletons. The CDR3 is 18 residues long. Germline V gives CDR1 MDHEN, CDR2 SYDVKM. V was shortened by 5 bases and J by 5 bases, with 25 bases between the two germline ends. This TCR was recovered from a human donor in good health (CMV status not recorded). Some clones in this sample may be carry-over from other donors' samples. This chain uses TRBV28 with TRBJ1-5; the D gene is possibly TRBD1 (5 bases). Sequenced sample: PBMCs. For the CDR3, the DNA is TGTGCCAGCAGTGTGGCCTTTTGGAGTGCAGGGAGGTATCAGCCCCAGCATTTT. This translates into CASSVAFWSAGRYQPQHF.